This T cell receptor (beta chain) was profiled in a study of long-term antiretroviral therapy in people with HIV. About this clone: Its antigen remains unidentified.

General observations from the study: HIV repertoires showed narrower CDR3 length ranges than controls.

V was pared by 1 base and J by 1 base, with 6 bases of the junction left unmatched. CDR1 LNHDA and CDR2 SQIVND come from the germline V gene (reference sequence). This CDR3 is built from 17 residues. Investigators performed immunoSEQ version v3.0 at survey level. This table comes from immunoSEQ multiplex PCR, and its TCRdb copy is limited to in-frame clones, with some not included. The table lists 20,000 to 30,000 clones, about four fifths of them singletons. Specimen: unsorted PBMCs, collected 4.4 years after starting antiretroviral therapy. This clonotype was obtained from a man aged 30-40 years with HIV. This chain links TRBV19 with TRBJ1-2; 10 bases align to TRBD1. CDR3: CASSIGHRTGGNYGYTF. The CDR3 DNA follows: TGTGCCAGTAGTATAGGTCACAGGACAGGGGGTAACTATGGCTACACCTTC. The full variable domain, its missing parts supplied by reference TRBV19 and TRBJ1-2, is DGGITQSPKYLFRKEGQNVTLSCEQNLNHDAMYWYRQDPGQGLRLIYYSQIVNDFQKGDIAEGYSVSREKKESFPLTVTSAQKNPTAFYLCASSIGHRTGGNYGYTFGSGTRLTVV.